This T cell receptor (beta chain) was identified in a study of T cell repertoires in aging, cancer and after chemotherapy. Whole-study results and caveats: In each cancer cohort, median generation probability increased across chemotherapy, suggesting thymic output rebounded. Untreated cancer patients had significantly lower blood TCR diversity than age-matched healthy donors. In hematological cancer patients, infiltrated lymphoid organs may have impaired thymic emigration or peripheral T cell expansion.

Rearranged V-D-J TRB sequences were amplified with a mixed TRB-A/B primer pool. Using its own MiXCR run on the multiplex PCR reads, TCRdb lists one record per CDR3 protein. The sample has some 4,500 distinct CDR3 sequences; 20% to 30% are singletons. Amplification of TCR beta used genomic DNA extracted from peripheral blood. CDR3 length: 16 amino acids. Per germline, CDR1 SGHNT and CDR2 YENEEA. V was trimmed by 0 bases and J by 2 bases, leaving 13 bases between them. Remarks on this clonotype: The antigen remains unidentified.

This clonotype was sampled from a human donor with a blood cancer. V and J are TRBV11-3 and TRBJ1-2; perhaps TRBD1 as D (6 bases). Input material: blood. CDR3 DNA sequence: TGTGCCAGCAGCTTAGAAGGCAGGGGTGGAAACTATGGCTACACCTTC. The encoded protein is CASSLEGRGGNYGYTF.